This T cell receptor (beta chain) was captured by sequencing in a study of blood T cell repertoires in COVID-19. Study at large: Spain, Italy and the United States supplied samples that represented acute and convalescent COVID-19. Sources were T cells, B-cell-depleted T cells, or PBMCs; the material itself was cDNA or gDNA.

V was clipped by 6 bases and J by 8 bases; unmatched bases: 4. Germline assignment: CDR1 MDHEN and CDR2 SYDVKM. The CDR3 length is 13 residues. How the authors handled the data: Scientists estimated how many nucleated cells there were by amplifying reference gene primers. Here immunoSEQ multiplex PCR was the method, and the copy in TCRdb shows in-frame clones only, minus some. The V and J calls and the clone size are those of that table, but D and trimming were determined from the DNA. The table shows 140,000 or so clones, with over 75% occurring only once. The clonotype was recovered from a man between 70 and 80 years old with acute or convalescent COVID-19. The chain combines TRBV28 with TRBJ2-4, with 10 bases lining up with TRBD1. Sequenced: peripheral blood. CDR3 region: CASSSGQGDIQYF. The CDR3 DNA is TGTGCCAGCAGCTCCGGACAGGGGGACATTCAGTACTTC.